This TCR beta chain is drawn from a study of blood T cell repertoires in COVID-19. The overall study: Both acute and convalescent COVID-19 samples were obtained from the United States, Italy and Spain.

The germline V and J ends were trimmed by 0 bases and 0 bases, with 15 bases remaining between them. CDR3 length: 18 residues. Germline V gene data show CDR1 as LGHDT and CDR2 as YNNKEL (reference sequence). Assay used: immunoSEQ multiplex PCR; TCRdb lists only in-frame clones, some missing. The sample yields approximately 490,000 clones, roughly nine tenths seen once. The receptor was isolated from a woman aged 60-75 years who had recovered from COVID-19. The genes are TRBV3-1 (or the pseudogene TRBV3-2) and TRBJ1-3; D gene unclear. The sequenced sample consisted of PBMCs or T cells enriched from blood (not recorded which). Written as DNA, the CDR3 is TGTGCCAGCAGCCAAGATTTGACCGAGGAACTCTCTGGAAACACCATATATTTT. Amino acids: CASSQDLTEELSGNTIYF.